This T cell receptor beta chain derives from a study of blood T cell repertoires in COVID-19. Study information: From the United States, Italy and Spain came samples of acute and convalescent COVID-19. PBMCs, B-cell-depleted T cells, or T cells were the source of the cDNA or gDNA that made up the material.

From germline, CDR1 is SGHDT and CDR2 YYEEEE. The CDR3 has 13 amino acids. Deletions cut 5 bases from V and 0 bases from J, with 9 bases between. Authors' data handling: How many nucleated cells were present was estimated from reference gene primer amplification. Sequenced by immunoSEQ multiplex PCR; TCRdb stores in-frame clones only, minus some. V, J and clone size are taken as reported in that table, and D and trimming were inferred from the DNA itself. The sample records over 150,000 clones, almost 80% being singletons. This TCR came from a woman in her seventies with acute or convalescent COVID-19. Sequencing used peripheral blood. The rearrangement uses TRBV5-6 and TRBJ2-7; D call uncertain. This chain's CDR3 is CASSSVSSYEQYF. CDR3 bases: TGTGCCAGCAGTTCGGTTAGCTCCTACGAGCAGTACTTC.